This T cell receptor (beta chain) was sequenced during a study of high-grade serous ovarian cancer treatment subgroups. Findings and caveats of the study: Repertoire similarity ranged about 0.11 to 0.79 between tumors of one patient. CDR1 and CDR2 were left unanalyzed; analyses focused on CDR3.

The CDR3 is made up of 14 amino acids. Germline CDR1 reads SGHAT; CDR2 reads FQNNGV. Unmatched junction bases numbered 11, after V lost 5 bases and J lost 9 bases. In regard to this clone: Its antigen is currently unknown.

Tumor tissue was taken before any definitive surgery or chemotherapy was given. Measured with immunoSEQ multiplex PCR; TCRdb has only the in-frame clones, and not every one. This sample carries about 7,400 clones, about 66% of them seen once, and the ten largest clones take 5.5% to 7.5%. This clonotype was obtained from a human donor with high-grade serous ovarian cancer. The sequencing input was tumor tissue. This sequence joins TRBV11-2 and TRBJ2-7; 9 bases are shared with TRBD1. CDR3 DNA sequence: TGTGCCAGCAGCAACCAAATACAGGGGGCAGGGCAGTACTTC. This sequence encodes CASSNQIQGAGQYF. Full variable domain (missing parts from reference TRBV11-2 and TRBJ2-7): EAGVAQSPRYKIIEKRQSVAFWCNPISGHATLYWYQQILGQGPKLLIQFQNNGVVDDSQLPKDRFSAERLKGVDSTLKIQPAKLEDSAVYLCASSNQIQGAGQYFGPGTRLTVT.